This T cell receptor beta chain was identified in a study of beta chain features in type 1 diabetes. The wider study: Similarity in age, gender and cell yields was seen between patients and healthy donors.

General study findings and limits: TCRB CDR3s were moderately but significantly shorter in Type 1 diabetes patients in all four CD4+ subsets. In type 1 diabetes patients, VDJ junctions had fewer insertions; deletions at these junctions were more frequent.

What was sequenced were expressed TCRB transcripts, since all of the isolated RNA had been reverse transcribed. Repertoires were generated with immunoSEQ multiplex PCR, while TCRdb's copy carries only in-frame clones and drops some. The sample carries roughly 250,000 clones, about a fifth recorded once. This clone appeared a few times. The antigen is undetermined. By way of CD45RO/CCR7/CD25/CD127/CD95/CD27, the CD4+ regulatory, stem cell-like memory, central memory and naive cells were sorted. Sequencing input: naive CD4+ T cells from blood. This sequence was found in a woman in her forties with type 1 diabetes.

The CDR3 nucleotides read TGTGCCACCTCGGACAGCCATGGCTACACCTTC. It translates to CATSDSHGYTF. The chain recombines TRBV28 with TRBJ1-2, with D perhaps matching TRBD1 (6 bases). Germline-derived CDR1 and CDR2 are MDHEN and SYDVKM. Trimming removed 10 bases at V and 6 bases at J, with 12 bases between. This CDR3 comprises 11 residues.